Each of the 5 T cell receptor beta chains below was sequenced from the same sample in a study of technical replicates of blood from several donors. Generated by immunoSEQ multiplex PCR, the TCRdb table keeps only in-frame clones and is missing some. The sample has nearly 70,000 clones, around nine tenths seen once; the top ten hold around 0.37%. Specimen: T cells isolated from PBMCs. The receptor set was obtained from a human donor in good health.

This clone was detected once. The V gene is TRBV5-6, the J gene TRBJ2-1; weak D call: TRBD2 (6 bases). V lost 2 bases, J lost 2 bases, and 11 bases lay in between. This CDR3 region has 15 residues. The V gene's germline CDR1 is SGHDT and CDR2 YYEEEE. The CDR3 bases are TGTGCCAGCAGCTTTATAGCGGATCCCTACAATGAGCAGTTCTTC. This encodes CASSFIADPYNEQFF.

The chain combines TRBV6-1 with TRBJ2-7; the D gene is possibly TRBD1 (6 bases). The CDR3 runs to 15 residues. Germline-derived CDR1 and CDR2 are MNHNS and SASEGT. Trimming took 6 bases from V and 0 from J, leaving 15 bases between them. This CDR3 reads CASSIQGSGSYEQYF. The CDR3 bases are TGTGCCAGCAGCATACAGGGAAGCGGCTCCTACGAGCAGTACTTC.

This chain uses TRBV27 with TRBJ1-2; D unresolved. The germline gives CDR1 MNHEY, CDR2 SMNVEV (reference sequence). The V end lost 4 bases, the J end lost 0 bases, and 6 bases lay between the germline ends. CDR3 length: 13 amino acids. CDR3 sequence: CASSWASNYGYTF. DNA for the CDR3: TGTGCCAGCAGTTGGGCGTCTAACTATGGCTACACCTTC.

This rearrangement joins TRBV6-5 to TRBJ2-3; tentatively, D is TRBD2 (6 bases). Trimming cost V 6 bases and J 1 base, with 14 bases left between them. The CDR3 runs 15 residues. The germline gives CDR1 MNHEY, CDR2 SVGAGI. CDR3 residues: CASRDVGGGTDTQYF. Written as DNA, the CDR3 is TGTGCCAGCAGAGACGTGGGGGGAGGCACAGATACGCAGTATTTT.

The rearrangement uses TRBV27 and TRBJ1-1; a weak D match, TRBD1 (6 bases). From germline, CDR1 is MNHEY and CDR2 SMNVEV (reference sequence). This CDR3 is 15 amino acids long. V was shortened by 8 bases and J by 0 bases, with 16 bases between the two germline ends. CDR3 protein: CASRTEKRMNTEAFF. CDR3 bases: TGTGCCAGCCGGACAGAAAAAAGAATGAACACTGAAGCTTTCTTT.